These 30 T cell receptor beta chains came from one sample sequenced in a study of blood T cell repertoires in COVID-19. Clones were sequenced by immunoSEQ multiplex PCR, and TCRdb holds only the in-frame ones, with some missing. This sample has some 300,000 clones, with 85% to 95% found just once. Sequenced: PBMCs or T cells enriched from blood (not recorded which). The receptor set was obtained from a woman between 25 and 40 years old who had been exposed to COVID-19.

The chain has TRBV10-3 and TRBJ1-4; D might be TRBD1 (6 bases). The ends were cut back, 0 bases at V and 2 bases at J, with 10 bases in the middle. CDR3 length: 16 amino acids. The germline V gene encodes CDR1 ENHRY and CDR2 SYGVKD. CDR3 DNA sequence: TGTGCCATCAGTGAGTCCCGGGGGGGCACTAATGAAAAACTGTTTTTT. It encodes CAISESRGGTNEKLFF.

The chain combines TRBV11-2 with TRBJ2-7; D remains unclear. There are 16 residues in the CDR3. Trimming removed 3 bases at V and 1 base at J, with 16 bases between. The germline V gene encodes CDR1 SGHAT and CDR2 FQNNGV. The DNA for the CDR3 is TGTGCCAGCAGCTTCGAGCACGTATACTCATCCTACGAGCAGTACTTC. It is translated as CASSFEHVYSSYEQYF.

The chain recombines TRBV9 with TRBJ2-2; 11 bases are a match to TRBD2. CDR1 SGDLS and CDR2 YYNGEE come from the germline V gene. The CDR3 contains 14 residues. Trimming cost V 3 bases and J 6 bases; bases outside gene matches: 1. In nucleotides, the CDR3 is TGTGCCAGCAGCGGTAGCGGGGGGGCCGGGGAGCTGTTTTTT. It specifies CASSGSGGAGELFF.

This sequence joins TRBV3-1 (or the pseudogene TRBV3-2) and TRBJ2-2, with 10 bases aligning to TRBD1. The CDR3 sequence is 13 residues long. Unmatched junction bases numbered 6, after V lost 4 bases and J lost 13 bases. Germline-derived CDR1 and CDR2 are LGHDT and YNNKEL (reference sequence). The CDR3 is CASSPRDRGTLFF. DNA for the CDR3: TGTGCCAGCAGCCCGCGGGACAGGGGTACGCTGTTTTTT.

The rearrangement links TRBV7-9 to TRBJ1-2; 7 bases are shared with TRBD1. The trim removed 2 bases at V and 4 bases at J, leaving 7 bases unmatched. The CDR3 sequence is 15 residues long. Germline CDR1 is SEHNR and CDR2 is FQNEAQ (reference sequence). The CDR3 sequence: CASSLSSGGSYGYTF. In DNA, the CDR3 is TGTGCCAGCAGCTTAAGTTCAGGGGGAAGCTATGGCTACACCTTC.

The chain joins TRBV27 to TRBJ1-2, with 9 bases that match TRBD1. The V and J ends lost 6 bases and 7 bases, in that order; junction bases with no gene match: 12. Germline CDR1 MNHEY, CDR2 SMNVEV (reference sequence). This CDR3 spans 15 amino acids. The DNA of the CDR3 is TGTGCCAGCAGGTCCATCAACAGGGGGCAATTTGGCTACACCTTC. Its translation is CASRSINRGQFGYTF.

This clone was seen more than once but under ten times. The gene calls are TRBV6-2 or TRBV6-3 and TRBJ2-1, with 7 positions matching TRBD1. From germline, CDR1 is MNHEY and CDR2 SVGEGT. The V gene end was trimmed by 1 base and the J gene end by 6 bases; junction bases not matched to a gene: 6. This CDR3 contains 15 residues. CDR3: CASSYLHRGFNEQFF. DNA of the CDR3: TGTGCCAGCAGTTACTTACACAGGGGTTTCAATGAGCAGTTCTTC.

The genes are TRBV3-1 (or the pseudogene TRBV3-2) and TRBJ1-3; TRBD1 matches at 7 bases. The CDR3 runs to 17 residues. V shed 4 bases and J 0 bases; nucleotides not matched to a gene: 9. Germline values: CDR1 LGHDT, CDR2 YNNKEL (reference sequence). CDR3 in DNA: TGTGCCAGCAGCCCGAGACAGGGCCCTACCTCTGGAAACACCATATATTTT. This gives the protein CASSPRQGPTSGNTIYF.

The chain has TRBV14 and TRBJ1-1, with TRBD1 matching 8 bases. V was pared by 4 bases and J by 0 bases, with 13 bases of the junction left unmatched. The germline CDR1 and CDR2 sequences are SGHDN and FVKESK. This CDR3 comprises 18 residues. CDR3 sequence reads: CASSPRDRGRSMNTEAFF. Written as DNA, the CDR3 is TGTGCCAGCAGCCCCCGAGACAGGGGAAGATCGATGAACACTGAAGCTTTCTTT. Full variable domain (rest looked up from reference TRBV14 and TRBJ1-1): EAGVTQFPSHSVIEKGQTVTLRCDPISGHDNLYWYRRVMGKEIKFLLHFVKESKQDESGMPNNRFLAERTGGTYSTLKVQPAELEDSGVYFCASSPRDRGRSMNTEAFFGQGTRLTVV.

The chain links TRBV7-2 to TRBJ1-2; TRBD1 agrees at 7 bases. The CDR3 runs to 14 residues. Germline V gives CDR1 SGHTA, CDR2 FQGNSA. V was pared by 1 base and J by 6 bases, with 5 bases of the junction left unmatched. The CDR3 DNA is TGTGCCAGCAGCTTAGGAGGGGGCGCGAATGGCTACACCTTC. Amino acids: CASSLGGGANGYTF.

This clone was detected once. V usage is TRBV5-1 and J usage is TRBJ1-1; D ambiguous. Germline CDR1 is SGHRS and CDR2 is YFSETQ. There are 15 residues in the CDR3. V gave up 0 bases and J gave up 4 bases, with 13 bases separating them. The CDR3 coding sequence is TGCGCCAGCAGCTTGGCTGGCCCCCTTGGCACTGAAGCTTTCTTT. This translates into CASSLAGPLGTEAFF.

The genes are TRBV6-2 or TRBV6-3 and TRBJ2-7; TRBD1 matches at 7 bases. Unmatched junction bases numbered 14, after V lost 6 bases and J lost 0 bases. The CDR3 has 17 amino acids. In germline, CDR1 is MNHEY, CDR2 SVGEGT. The CDR3 here is CASRYRGQLLTSYEQYF. As DNA, the CDR3 is TGTGCCAGCAGGTACCGGGGACAGCTTCTAACCTCCTACGAGCAGTACTTC.

This chain connects TRBV5-1 to TRBJ2-2; TRBD1 matches 9 bases. Germline V gene sequence: CDR1 SGHRS, CDR2 YFSETQ. V shed 4 bases and J 5 bases; nucleotides not matched to a gene: 6. CDR3 size: 15 residues. DNA for the CDR3: TGCGCCAGCAGCGGTCCCGGGACAGGGACCGGGGAGCTGTTTTTT. Its protein is CASSGPGTGTGELFF.

The genes are TRBV29-1 and TRBJ2-3; tentatively, D is TRBD1 (5 bases). This CDR3 contains 13 residues. V shed 2 bases and J shed 6 bases, with 12 bases lying between them. The V gene's germline CDR1 is SQVTM and CDR2 ANQGSEA. The CDR3 spells CSVEQGRADTQYF. DNA of the CDR3: TGCAGCGTTGAACAGGGTAGAGCGGATACGCAGTATTTT.

The rearrangement links TRBV10-3 to TRBJ2-7; 7 bases line up with TRBD1. The V segment lost 4 bases and the J segment 5 bases; nucleotides outside the gene matches: 2. Germline-derived CDR1 and CDR2 are ENHRY and SYGVKD. The CDR3 runs to 12 residues. The CDR3 here is CAISVQGNEQYF. DNA of the CDR3: TGTGCCATCAGTGTACAGGGGAACGAGCAGTACTTC.

The chain links TRBV30 to TRBJ1-2; TRBD1 matches at 7 bases. V shed 3 bases, J shed 7 bases, and the junction held 11 bases outside the gene matches. Germline-derived CDR1 and CDR2 are GTSNPN and SVGIG (reference sequence). The CDR3 consists of 14 residues. The CDR3 nucleotides are TGTGCCTGGAGACCGACAGGGCCAGGGCCTGGCTACACCTTC. This codes for CAWRPTGPGPGYTF. The whole variable domain, remainder taken from reference TRBV30 and TRBJ1-2, is SQTIHQWPATLVQPVGSPLSLECTVEGTSNPNLYWYRQAAGRGLQLLFYSVGIGQISSEVPQNLSASRPQDRQFILSSKKLLLSDSGFYLCAWRPTGPGPGYTFGSGTRLTVV.

Only one count was recorded for this clone. The gene calls are TRBV6-2 or TRBV6-3 and TRBJ1-4; 9 bases are a match to TRBD1. This CDR3 has 22 amino acids. Unmatched junction bases numbered 26, after V lost 7 bases and J lost 2 bases. Germline CDR1 MNHEY, CDR2 SVGEGT. Written as DNA, the CDR3 is TGTGCCAGCACCCCAGGTCTCCCGGGACAGGGAGTCCCCGGGTCCACTAATGAAAAACTGTTTTTT. This codes for CASTPGLPGQGVPGSTNEKLFF.

V and J are TRBV3-1 (or the pseudogene TRBV3-2) and TRBJ2-7; D is possibly TRBD2 (5 bases). The CDR3 extends over 13 amino acids. Germline V lookup: CDR1 LGHDT, CDR2 YNNKEL (reference sequence). V was pared by 3 bases and J by 9 bases, with 15 bases between. In DNA form, the CDR3 reads TGTGCCAGCAGCCATGACCGGGGTTGGGCGCAGTACTTC. Translating it yields CASSHDRGWAQYF.

The chain uses TRBV7-9 and TRBJ2-5, with D perhaps matching TRBD2 (6 bases). Germline CDR1 reads SEHNR; CDR2 reads FQNEAQ (reference sequence). The CDR3 runs to 13 residues. V was clipped by 1 base and J by 5 bases, with 8 bases between them. CDR3 sequence: CASSLGLGETQYF. CDR3 nucleotide sequence: TGTGCCAGCAGCTTAGGACTAGGGGAGACCCAGTACTTC.

V gene TRBV5-4 combines with J gene TRBJ2-5; D gene unclear. Germline loops: CDR1 SGHNT, CDR2 YYREEE (reference sequence). The CDR3 runs 13 residues. The germline V and J ends were trimmed by 1 base and 5 bases, with 9 bases remaining between them. The CDR3 DNA follows: TGTGCCAGCAGCTTGAAGTATGGCGAGACCCAGTACTTC. Translated: CASSLKYGETQYF.

The chain has TRBV7-6 and TRBJ1-3; 8 bases align to TRBD1. The CDR3 is 15 amino acids. Germline CDR1 is SGHVS and CDR2 is FNYEAQ. After removal of 5 bases from V and 0 bases from J, the junction contained 3 bases not matched to a gene. DNA of the CDR3: TGTGCCAGCAGCCTTACAGGGGGCTCTGGAAACACCATATATTTT. Translating it yields CASSLTGGSGNTIYF.

This clone was seen once. The rearrangement joins TRBV2 to TRBJ2-7; D is perhaps TRBD1 (6 bases). V was cut by 4 bases and J by 2 bases, with 12 bases left in between. The CDR3 is made up of 14 amino acids. Germline lookup yields CDR1 SNHLY and CDR2 FYNNEI. In DNA, the CDR3 is TGTGCCAGCAGTGGGATGAAGGGGGCCTACGAGCAGTACTTC. Encoded protein: CASSGMKGAYEQYF.

This clone was counted a single time. The J gene is TRBJ1-2, the V gene TRBV25-1; 8 bases line up with TRBD1. The CDR3 runs 13 residues. Germline CDR1 MGHDK, CDR2 SYGVNS. V was clipped by 4 bases and J by 7 bases; unmatched bases: 5. CDR3 DNA: TGTGCCAGCAGTGTGCCAGGGGGCACTGGCTACACCTTC. Translation: CASSVPGGTGYTF.

The gene calls are TRBV7-8 and TRBJ1-1; 8 bases agree with TRBD1. The J segment lost 3 bases and the V segment lost 4 bases, leaving 16 bases of the junction unmatched. There are 18 residues in the CDR3. The V gene's germline CDR1 is SGHVS and CDR2 FQNEAQ. This CDR3 reads CASSWELGQGPPDTEAFF. Here the CDR3 DNA reads TGTGCCAGCAGCTGGGAGCTCGGACAGGGACCTCCTGACACTGAAGCTTTCTTT.

The V and J genes are TRBV4-3 and TRBJ1-5, with D perhaps matching TRBD1 (6 bases). V was clipped by 4 bases and J by 0 bases, with 13 bases between them. This CDR3 has 16 amino acids. The V gene's germline CDR1 is LGHNA and CDR2 YSLEER. CDR3 DNA sequence: TGCGCCAGCAGCCCCAGCAGGGGAGATAGCAATCAGCCCCAGCATTTT. Protein product: CASSPSRGDSNQPQHF.

The chain links TRBV9 to TRBJ2-7; possibly TRBD2 for D (6 bases). V lost 0 bases and J 7 bases, leaving 11 bases between the germline ends. There are 13 residues in the CDR3. Germline loops: CDR1 SGDLS, CDR2 YYNGEE. The CDR3 DNA sequence: TGTGCCAGCAGCGTAGTTGTGGGGGGTGAGCAGTACTTC. The encoded protein is CASSVVVGGEQYF.

This chain connects TRBV6-5 to TRBJ1-6, with D maybe TRBD1 (5 bases). The CDR3 covers 15 residues. The germline CDR1 and CDR2 sequences are MNHEY and SVGAGI. V was shortened by 5 bases and J by 9 bases, with 17 bases between the two germline ends. In nucleotides, the CDR3 is TGTGCCAGCAGTACTCGGGGGGTCTTGGGTTCACCCCTCCACTTT. This sequence encodes CASSTRGVLGSPLHF.

V is TRBV13 and J is TRBJ2-7; the D gene is possibly TRBD2 (5 bases). The CDR3 is made up of 15 amino acids. The germline CDR1 and CDR2 sequences are PRHDT and FYEKMQ (reference sequence). V dropped 4 bases and J dropped 2 bases, with 15 bases sitting between them. This chain's CDR3 is CASSSHRLATYEQYF. The CDR3 bases are TGTGCCAGCAGCTCGCATCGGCTAGCTACCTACGAGCAGTACTTC.

V usage is TRBV2 and J usage is TRBJ1-6, with D perhaps matching TRBD1 (5 bases). Germline V gene sequence: CDR1 SNHLY, CDR2 FYNNEI. The CDR3 sequence is 13 residues long. V lost 3 bases and J lost 10, with 10 bases in between. The CDR3 here is CASSDGTYSPLHF. The DNA of the CDR3 is TGTGCCAGCAGTGACGGGACTTACTCACCCCTCCACTTT.

The V gene is TRBV5-1, the J gene TRBJ1-3, with 7 bases aligning to TRBD1. CDR1 is SGHRS and CDR2 is YFSETQ in the germline V gene. Trimming at V came to 8 bases and at J to 4 bases, leaving 3 bases not matched to a gene. This CDR3 region has 12 residues. The CDR3 bases are TGCGCCAGTGACAGGGCCGGAAACACCATATATTTT. Protein: CASDRAGNTIYF.